The 5 T cell receptor beta chains below come from one sample, sequenced in a study of glioma-infiltrating T cells (dated by TCRdb to about 2016). Sequencing used an Illumina MiSeq. TCR alpha and beta CDR3 regions were amplified with the iRepertoire nested amplicon-rescue multiplex PCR (arm-PCR) platform from RNA. Through fastp at Q25 and MiXCR, TCRdb rebuilt clones from the public reads, retaining in-frame beta chains. Each CDR3 protein gets just one entry, which takes the most common genes and DNA from the rows behind it. For this sample the table gives more than 350,000 distinct CDR3 sequences, of which 41% were detected only once. The ten largest clones capture about 12% of the sample. Material for sequencing was glioma tissue, nonneoplastic brain tissue, or PBMCs (not recorded which). The receptors derive from a human donor with low-grade glioma or glioblastoma, undergoing nonglioma brain surgery, or in good health (not recorded which).

This clonotype was observed at least ten times. This chain connects TRBV27 to TRBJ2-7; 7 bases line up with TRBD1. CDR1 and CDR2 from the germline V gene are MNHEY and SMNVEV (reference sequence). J lost 6 bases, V lost 6 bases, and 11 bases had no gene match. The CDR3 has 14 amino acids. This CDR3 reads CASRRGQALGEQYF. CDR3 sequence (DNA): TGTGCCAGCAGACGCGGACAGGCGTTGGGCGAGCAGTACTTC.

This clonotype was observed a few times. The chain employs TRBV7-2 and TRBJ1-4; possibly TRBD1 for D (5 bases). The V gene lost 8 bases and the J gene lost 2 bases, with 12 bases spanning the gap. The CDR3 is 14 residues long. The V gene's germline CDR1 is SGHTA and CDR2 FQGNSA. CDR3 sequence (DNA): TGTGCCAGCCGTCAGGGCACGACTAATGAAAAACTGTTTTTT. It is translated as CASRQGTTNEKLFF. Using reference TRBV7-2 and TRBJ1-4 for the parts outside the CDR3, the full variable domain is GAGVSQSPSNKVTEKGKDVELRCDPISGHTALYWYRQSLGQGLEFLIYFQGNSAPDKSGLPSDRFSAERTGGSVSTLTIQRTQQEDSAVYLCASRQGTTNEKLFFGSGTQLSVL.

In this sample, this clonotype turned up once. Possible read error: a much larger clone is one base away. The chain carries TRBV25-1 and TRBJ1-1, with 7 bases aligning to TRBD1. Unmatched junction bases numbered 11, after V lost 6 bases and J lost 7 bases. Germline lookup yields CDR1 MGHDK and CDR2 SYGVNS. This CDR3 spans 14 amino acids. The CDR3 here is CASSPDRVAIEAFF. In DNA, the CDR3 is TGTGCCAGCAGCCCCGACAGGGTTGCGATTGAAGCTTTCTTT.

The table lists this clonotype with many counts. J is TRBJ2-1 and V is TRBV27; TRBD2 matches at 14 bases. J lost 7 bases, V lost 5 bases, and 7 bases had no gene match. The germline V gene has CDR1 MNHEY and CDR2 SMNVEV (reference sequence). The CDR3 is 16 residues long. The CDR3: CASSPRTSGRLNEQFF. CDR3 DNA: TGTGCCAGCAGTCCCCGGACTAGCGGGAGGTTGAATGAGCAGTTCTTC.

This clonotype was counted only a few times. The chain employs TRBV15 and TRBJ1-5; a possible D gene is TRBD1 (5 bases). V lost 1 base and J lost 4, with 20 bases in between. This CDR3 has 18 residues. Germline V CDR1 and CDR2: LNHNV, YYDKDF (reference sequence). CDR3: CATSRVSGLLGGNQPQHF. For the CDR3, the DNA is TGTGCCACCAGCAGAGTATCTGGCCTTTTGGGGGGAAATCAGCCCCAGCATTTT.